This T cell receptor (beta chain) was found in a study of cytomegalovirus exposure and HLA in healthy donors. V lost 1 base to trimming and J lost 8 bases, with 29 bases between them. The germline gives CDR1 LNHDA, CDR2 SQIVND (reference sequence). The CDR3 is made up of 19 amino acids. Use of 60 Vbeta and 13 Jbeta primers characterized the PCR. Using immunoSEQ multiplex PCR, the repertoire was profiled, and TCRdb retains in-frame clones only, with some absent. The sample records some 200,000 clones, around 83% being singletons. The study, taken as a whole, reports: What a later analysis reportedly showed was that an Asian-associated ancestry cluster had fewer N-insertions than the approximately 720-donor mean. The productive fraction for most TCR beta V segments was about 87% or about 30% in an earlier analysis.

A note on this clone: Its antigen is still unknown.

Sequencing was carried out using PBMCs. V usage is TRBV19 and J usage is TRBJ1-2; D not certain. The sequence was collected from a woman aged 45 to 65 in good health and CMV-seropositive. In DNA form, the CDR3 reads TGTGCCAGTAGTATAGTCCCAATGACTATATTACACGGCGGGGAAGGCTACACCTTC. Residues: CASSIVPMTILHGGEGYTF.